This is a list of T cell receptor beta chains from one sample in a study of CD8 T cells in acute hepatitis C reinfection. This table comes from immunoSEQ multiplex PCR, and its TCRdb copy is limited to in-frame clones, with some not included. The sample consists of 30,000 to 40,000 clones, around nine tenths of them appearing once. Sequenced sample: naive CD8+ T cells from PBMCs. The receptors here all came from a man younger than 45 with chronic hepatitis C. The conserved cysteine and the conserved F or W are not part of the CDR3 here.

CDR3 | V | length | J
ASSQGGEAF | TRBV4-1 | 9 | TRBJ1-1
ASSPGLELFYEQY | TRBV14 | 13 | TRBJ2-7
ASSLDNQPQH | TRBV7-9 | 10 | TRBJ1-5
AWSVDRGTEAF | TRBV30 | 11 | TRBJ1-1
ASSLVRGGDGYT | TRBV7-8 | 12 | TRBJ1-2
ASSDSGAATDTQY | TRBV6-4 | 13 | TRBJ2-3
ASSPQGPYTEAF | TRBV18 | 12 | TRBJ1-1
ATARDGAGEQY | TRBV19 | 11 | TRBJ2-7
ASSIGSNEQF | TRBV19 | 10 | TRBJ2-1
ASEHGNTIY | TRBV10-2 | 9 | TRBJ1-3
ASSVLETGGIGGYT | TRBV9 | 14 | TRBJ1-2
ASSGRQGHTQY | TRBV9 | 11 | TRBJ2-3
ASSMWETNEKLF | TRBV19 | 12 | TRBJ1-4
ASSLAGITDTQY | TRBV7-2 | 12 | TRBJ2-3
ASSLGVTGANVLT | TRBV7-3 | 13 | TRBJ2-6
ASSLEGTGSMYNEQF | TRBV7-9 | 15 | TRBJ2-1
ASSPRRGLGYGYT | TRBV13 | 13 | TRBJ1-2
ASRETGNTQY | TRBV6-5 | 10 | TRBJ2-3
ASIGQGKYEQY | TRBV2 | 11 | TRBJ2-7
ASRSYTEGVYSPLH | TRBV9 | 14 | TRBJ1-6
ASSFGQTLYEQY | TRBV27 | 12 | TRBJ2-7
ASRDTSGEGNEQF | TRBV2 | 13 | TRBJ2-1
ASSFPRKQVASTDTQY | TRBV7-9 | 16 | TRBJ2-3
ASSVGGSGLYNEQF | TRBV9 | 14 | TRBJ2-1
ASSQDPAKRQDTQY | TRBV4-3 | 14 | TRBJ2-3
ASSLREGNTEAF | TRBV7-9 | 12 | TRBJ1-1
ASSLRQGREQY | TRBV5-6 | 11 | TRBJ2-7
ASSEATSGSHRELF | TRBV11-3 | 14 | TRBJ2-2
ASSLSRLNTEAF | TRBV27 | 12 | TRBJ1-1
ASSDLISRGIYEQY | TRBV27 | 14 | TRBJ2-7
ATSGRLEQF | TRBV12-5 | 9 | TRBJ2-1
ASSLRQGTYEQY | TRBV27 | 12 | TRBJ2-7
ASSQDLWGLAGDVDTQY | TRBV4-2 | 17 | TRBJ2-3
ASRFTSTDTQY | TRBV27 | 11 | TRBJ2-3
AWTPPTTGKNTEAF | TRBV30 | 14 | TRBJ1-1
ASTVGTANTGELF | TRBV27 | 13 | TRBJ2-2
ASSDFAGAAGNTIY | TRBV6-1 | 14 | TRBJ1-3
ASNTGSYTEAF | TRBV19 | 11 | TRBJ1-1
ASSLAINQPQH | TRBV27 | 11 | TRBJ1-5
ASSLGERTSTDTQY | TRBV5-4 | 14 | TRBJ2-3
ASSWGGGKDTQY | TRBV19 | 12 | TRBJ2-3
ASSKTPGGRY | TRBV5-6 | 10 | TRBJ2-5
ASSLRTGADTQY | TRBV5-5 | 12 | TRBJ2-3
ASRAHLEEPNTGELF | TRBV10-2 | 15 | TRBJ2-2
ASNSIAKNIQY | TRBV21-1 | 11 | TRBJ2-4
ASSLSQELRNGYT | TRBV5-1 | 13 | TRBJ1-2
ASSLARYTEAF | TRBV27 | 11 | TRBJ1-1
ASSYTTGVETQY | TRBV6-6 | 12 | TRBJ2-5